The clone carrying this T cell receptor beta chain was picked up one time. Its antigen is still unknown. This sample is part of a study of T cells in narcolepsy. Study in general: Healthy controls were enrolled alongside patients with narcolepsy type 1 or type 2.

Germline CDR1 ENHRY, CDR2 SYGVKD. The V end was cut by 3 bases, the J end by 4 bases, with 9 bases between. The CDR3 consists of 13 residues. Study findings and constraints: Autoreactive clone sequences were missing from some blood memory CD4+ repertoires. Comparing one patient's CSF and blood CD4+ clonotypes highlighted HCRT- and TRIB2-specific autoreactive clonotypes.

Profiled with immunoSEQ multiplex PCR; TCRdb holds only in-frame clones, not every one. The sample lists fewer than 35,000 clones; 82% were seen once. V and J are TRBV10-3 and TRBJ1-1, with D uncertain. Material: CD45RA- memory CD4+ T cells from PBMCs. The TCR originated in a human donor with narcolepsy. CDR3 loop: CAISDGVSTEAFF. The CDR3 DNA reads TGTGCCATCAGTGACGGGGTGAGCACTGAAGCTTTCTTT.